Below, 6 T cell receptor beta chains from the same sample are listed, as sequenced in a study of cytomegalovirus exposure and HLA in healthy donors. PCR amplification relied on 60 Vbeta primers (plus 13 Jbeta primers). The data were produced by immunoSEQ multiplex PCR, yet TCRdb's version contains in-frame clones alone and is incomplete. The sample consists of fewer than 150,000 clones, around 78% of them appearing once. The sequenced sample was PBMCs. The receptors come from a male donor in good health and CMV-seronegative.

The genes are TRBV18 and TRBJ2-1, with 14 bases matching TRBD2. Germline CDR1 KGHSH, CDR2 LQKENI. There are 20 residues in the CDR3. The ends lost 3 bases at V and 0 bases at J; junction bases unmatched: 10. The CDR3 nucleotides are TGTGCCAGCTCACCCTCCGGGACTAGCGGGGGCCCGAGCTCCTACAATGAGCAGTTCTTC. Protein: CASSPSGTSGGPSSYNEQFF.

This clone showed up just a few times. The V and J genes are TRBV7-2 and TRBJ2-5; TRBD2 matches 9 bases. This CDR3 has 18 amino acids. With V trimmed by 5 bases and J by 0 bases, 13 bases remained unmatched. CDR1 and CDR2 from the germline V gene are SGHTA and FQGNSA. CDR3 nucleotide sequence: TGTGCCAGCAGCCGCCGAGGACTAGCGTGGGATTACCAAGAGACCCAGTACTTC. It codes for CASSRRGLAWDYQETQYF.

CDR3 DNA sequence: TGTGCCAGTAGTAGATCAGGGAATCAGCCCCAGCATTTT. Residues: CASSRSGNQPQHF. The chain combines TRBV19 with TRBJ1-5; D is perhaps TRBD1 (5 bases). The CDR3 is made up of 13 amino acids. Trimming stripped 4 bases from V and 4 bases from J, with 8 bases between. Per the germline V gene, CDR1 is LNHDA and CDR2 is SQIVND (reference sequence).

This sequence joins TRBV6-1 and TRBJ1-1; D not resolved. Looked up from germline, CDR1 is MNHNS and CDR2 is SASEGT. The V gene lost 2 bases and the J gene lost 1 base, with 14 bases spanning the gap. This CDR3 is built from 16 residues. The CDR3 region is CASSELVPAGNTEAFF. The CDR3 bases are TGTGCCAGCAGTGAATTAGTACCGGCAGGGAACACTGAAGCTTTCTTT.

The rearrangement joins TRBV5-1 to TRBJ2-2, with D unresolved. Germline values: CDR1 SGHRS, CDR2 YFSETQ. The CDR3 runs 15 residues. V lost 5 bases and J lost 2, with 13 bases in between. CDR3 loop: CASSRGRSNTGELFF. CDR3 coding DNA: TGCGCCAGCAGTAGAGGCCGATCAAACACCGGGGAGCTGTTTTTT.

The rearrangement links TRBV5-1 to TRBJ2-7, with D possibly being TRBD2 (6 bases). This CDR3 is 14 amino acids long. CDR1 is SGHRS and CDR2 is YFSETQ in the germline V gene. V was pared by 3 bases and J by 0 bases, with 10 bases between. This CDR3 is CASSSGTPSYEQYF. In nucleotides, the CDR3 is TGCGCCAGCAGCTCCGGGACTCCCTCCTACGAGCAGTACTTC.